The clone carrying this T cell receptor beta chain has a single count. These data originate in a study of CD8 T cells in Susac syndrome. This CDR3 has 15 amino acids. Germline loops: CDR1 MNHEY, CDR2 SVGEGT. Trimming removed 0 bases at V and 8 bases at J, with 11 bases between. The authors reverse transcribed 0.5 to 1 ug RNA with random hexamers. TCRdb processed the immunoSEQ multiplex PCR reads anew with MiXCR; each CDR3 protein has one entry. The table records about 440,000 distinct CDR3 sequences, approximately 85% of them present only once. The sequenced sample consisted of CD8+ T cells from PBMCs. The receptor comes from a human donor with multiple sclerosis. The rearrangement joins TRBV6-2 or TRBV6-3 to TRBJ1-6; tentatively, D is TRBD1 (5 bases). For the CDR3, the DNA is TGTGCCAGCAGTTACTCTCCGACAGCACATTCACCCCTCCACTTT. Translating it yields CASSYSPTAHSPLHF.